This passage covers 13 T cell receptor beta chains from one sample sequenced in a study of STAT5B mutations in CD4+ large granular lymphocyte leukemia. Profiled with immunoSEQ multiplex PCR; TCRdb holds only in-frame clones, not every one. The sample yields about 40,000 clones, more than 80% seen once. Sequences were obtained from CD4+ T cells from blood buffy coats. Receptors were obtained from a human donor in good health.

The chain has TRBV29-1 and TRBJ2-5, with D maybe TRBD2 (7 bases). CDR3 length: 14 residues. Germline CDR1 SQVTM, CDR2 ANQGSEA. Between the trimmed V and J ends, which lost 3 bases and 4 bases, there was a span of 15 bases. CDR3 DNA: TGCAGCGTTGAGTGGGGGGGCGCGGGAGAGACCCAGTACTTC. This codes for CSVEWGGAGETQYF.

This clone has a handful of counts. V and J are TRBV4-1 and TRBJ1-6; no reliable D call. V was clipped by 1 base and J by 10 bases, with 5 bases between them. The length of the CDR3 is 12 residues. Germline CDR1 reads MGHRA; CDR2 reads YSYEKL. Here the CDR3 DNA reads TGCGCCAGCAGCCAAGCCCTATCACCCCTCCACTTT. It translates to CASSQALSPLHF.

J is TRBJ1-1 and V is TRBV9; D is undetermined. Trimming removed 0 bases at V and 0 bases at J, with 9 bases between. Germline V gene lookup returns CDR1 SGDLS and CDR2 YYNGEE. CDR3 length: 15 amino acids. The CDR3 DNA follows: TGTGCCAGCAGCGTAGAGAGTAGGATGAACACTGAAGCTTTCTTT. Protein: CASSVESRMNTEAFF.

This chain uses TRBV2 with TRBJ1-2, with TRBD1 identical over 7 bases. The length of the CDR3 is 15 residues. The V and J ends lost 6 bases and 1 base, in that order; junction bases with no gene match: 8. Germline-derived CDR1 and CDR2 are SNHLY and FYNNEI. The CDR3 sequence is CASRGLQGINYGYTF. Written as DNA, the CDR3 is TGTGCCAGCAGGGGATTACAGGGGATTAACTATGGCTACACCTTC.

CDR3 in DNA: TGTGCCAGCAGCCCCCGACTAGCGGGAGTGAATGAGCAGTTCTTC. Translated, it gives CASSPRLAGVNEQFF. This chain uses TRBV7-2 with TRBJ2-1, with 12 bases lining up with TRBD2. This CDR3 contains 15 residues. The trim removed 5 bases at V and 7 bases at J, leaving 6 bases unmatched. Germline CDR1 and CDR2: SGHTA and FQGNSA. Combining the CDR3 with reference TRBV7-2 and TRBJ2-1 gives the whole variable domain GAGVSQSPSNKVTEKGKDVELRCDPISGHTALYWYRQSLGQGLEFLIYFQGNSAPDKSGLPSDRFSAERTGGSVSTLTIQRTQQEDSAVYLCASSPRLAGVNEQFFGPGTRLTVL.

The rearrangement links TRBV11-2 to TRBJ1-5; D gene ambiguous. V lost 1 base to trimming and J lost 1 base, with 14 bases between them. Germline assignment: CDR1 SGHAT and CDR2 FQNNGV. The CDR3 contains 17 residues. The CDR3 loop is CASSLGGYGVSNQPQHF. The CDR3, as DNA: TGTGCCAGCAGCTTAGGAGGATACGGGGTCAGCAATCAGCCCCAGCATTTT.

In its sample, this clone was seen a few times. V and J are TRBV14 and TRBJ1-6; TRBD1 might be the D (5 bases). Between the trimmed V and J ends, which lost 0 bases and 10 bases, there was a span of 16 bases. CDR1 SGHDN and CDR2 FVKESK come from the germline V gene. The CDR3 covers 16 residues. The CDR3 DNA reads TGTGCCAGCAGCCAAGAGTTATCGCCCGGGGGATCACCCCTCCACTTT. This translates into CASSQELSPGGSPLHF.

J is TRBJ2-1 and V is TRBV30, with 8 bases fitting TRBD1. The CDR3 is 14 residues long. Losses at the gene ends were 0 bases for V and 8 bases for J; bases not matched to a gene: 6. Per the germline V gene, CDR1 is GTSNPN and CDR2 is SVGIG (reference sequence). The CDR3 spells CAWSVLQGEDEQFF. The CDR3 coding sequence is TGTGCCTGGAGTGTCTTACAGGGGGAGGATGAGCAGTTCTTC.

V usage is TRBV5-1 and J usage is TRBJ2-3, with 9 bases fitting TRBD1. The germline CDR1 and CDR2 sequences are SGHRS and YFSETQ. V shed 1 base, J shed 8 bases, and the junction held 8 bases outside the gene matches. The CDR3 runs 15 residues. The CDR3 loop is CASSLWDRDGVTQYF. In nucleotides, the CDR3 is TGCGCCAGCAGCTTGTGGGACAGGGACGGGGTTACGCAGTATTTT.

This chain links TRBV29-1 with TRBJ2-5; TRBD2 is a possible D gene (6 bases). Germline V gives CDR1 SQVTM, CDR2 ANQGSEA. CDR3 length: 13 residues. Trimming took 6 bases from V and 6 from J, leaving 17 bases between them. CDR3 sequence reads: CSVDSGEAKTQYF. The CDR3 DNA sequence: TGCAGCGTGGACTCGGGAGAGGCGAAGACCCAGTACTTC.

The CDR3, as DNA: TGCGCCAGCAGCCAGGGGGGATCTACGCAGTATTTT. Translation: CASSQGGSTQYF. This chain links TRBV5-1 with TRBJ2-3; tentatively, D is TRBD1 (7 bases). V lost 4 bases to trimming and J lost 8 bases, with 11 bases between them. The V gene's germline CDR1 is SGHRS and CDR2 YFSETQ. This CDR3 contains 12 residues.

The rearrangement links TRBV13 to TRBJ2-6, with 8 bases aligning to TRBD2. The trim removed 5 bases at V and 2 bases at J, leaving 8 bases unmatched. Looked up from germline, CDR1 is PRHDT and CDR2 is FYEKMQ (reference sequence). The CDR3 contains 17 residues. The CDR3 spells CASSPDLGLAGANVLTF. The CDR3 DNA reads as TGTGCCAGCAGCCCCGACCTGGGACTAGCTGGGGCCAACGTCCTGACTTTC.

The V gene is TRBV20-1, the J gene TRBJ1-2; D remains unclear. Trimming left V 3 bases short and J 8 bases short, with 10 bases between. The germline V gene encodes CDR1 DFQATT and CDR2 SNEGSKA (reference sequence). CDR3 length: 11 residues. CDR3 loop: CSARGWSGYTF. CDR3 in DNA: TGCAGTGCTAGGGGCTGGAGCGGCTACACCTTC.